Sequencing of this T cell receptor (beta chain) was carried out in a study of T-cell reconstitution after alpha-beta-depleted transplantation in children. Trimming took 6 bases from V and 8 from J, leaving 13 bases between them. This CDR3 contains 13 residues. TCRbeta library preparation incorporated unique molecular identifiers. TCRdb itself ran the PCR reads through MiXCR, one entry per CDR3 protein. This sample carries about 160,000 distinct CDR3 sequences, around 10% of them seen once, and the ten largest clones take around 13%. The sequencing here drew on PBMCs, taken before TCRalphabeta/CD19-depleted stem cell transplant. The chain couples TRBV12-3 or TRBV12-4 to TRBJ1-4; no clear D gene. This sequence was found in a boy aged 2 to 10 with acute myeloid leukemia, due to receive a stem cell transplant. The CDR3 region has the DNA TGTGCCAGCAGCCCCCAGACGGGCGAAAAACTGTTTTTT. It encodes CASSPQTGEKLFF.